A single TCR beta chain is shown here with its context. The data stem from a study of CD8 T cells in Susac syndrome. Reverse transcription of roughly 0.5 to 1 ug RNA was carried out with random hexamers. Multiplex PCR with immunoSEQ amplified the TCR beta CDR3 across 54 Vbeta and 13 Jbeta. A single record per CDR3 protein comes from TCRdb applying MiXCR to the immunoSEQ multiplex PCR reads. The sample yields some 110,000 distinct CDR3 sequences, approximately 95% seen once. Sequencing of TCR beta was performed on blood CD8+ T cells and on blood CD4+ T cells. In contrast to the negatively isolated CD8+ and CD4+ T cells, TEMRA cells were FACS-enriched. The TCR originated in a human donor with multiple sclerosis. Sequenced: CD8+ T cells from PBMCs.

CDR3 in DNA: TGTGCCAGCAGCACCAACGGCCGGGACAGGGTGTATGGCTACACCTTC. The encoded protein is CASSTNGRDRVYGYTF. The chain has TRBV5-4 and TRBJ1-2; TRBD1 agrees at 9 bases. This CDR3 is built from 16 residues. With 4 bases clipped from V and 5 bases from J, the junction kept 12 bases outside the gene matches. The germline CDR1 and CDR2 sequences are SGHNT and YYREEE (reference sequence).